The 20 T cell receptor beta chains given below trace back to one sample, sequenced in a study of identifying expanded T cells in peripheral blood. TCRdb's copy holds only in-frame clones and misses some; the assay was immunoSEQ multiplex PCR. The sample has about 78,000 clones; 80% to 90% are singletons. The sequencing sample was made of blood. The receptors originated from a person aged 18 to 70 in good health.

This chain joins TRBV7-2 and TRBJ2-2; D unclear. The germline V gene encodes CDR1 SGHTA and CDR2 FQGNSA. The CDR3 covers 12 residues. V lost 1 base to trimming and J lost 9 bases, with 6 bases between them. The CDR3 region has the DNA TGTGCCAGCAGCTTAGATGGTAGGGAGCTGTTTTTT. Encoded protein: CASSLDGRELFF.

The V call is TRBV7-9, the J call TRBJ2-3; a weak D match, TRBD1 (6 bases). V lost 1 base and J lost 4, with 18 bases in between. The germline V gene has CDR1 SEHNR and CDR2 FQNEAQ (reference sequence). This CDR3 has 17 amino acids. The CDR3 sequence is CASSLEAPRGVADTQYF. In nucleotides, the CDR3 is TGTGCCAGCAGCTTAGAGGCTCCCAGGGGAGTAGCAGATACGCAGTATTTT.

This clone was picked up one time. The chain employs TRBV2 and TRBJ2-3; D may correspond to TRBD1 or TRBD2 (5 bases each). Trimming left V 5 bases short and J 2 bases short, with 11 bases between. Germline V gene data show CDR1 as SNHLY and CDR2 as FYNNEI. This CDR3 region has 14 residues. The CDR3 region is CASSWGGPTDTQYF. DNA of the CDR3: TGTGCCAGCAGTTGGGGCGGGCCCACAGATACGCAGTATTTT.

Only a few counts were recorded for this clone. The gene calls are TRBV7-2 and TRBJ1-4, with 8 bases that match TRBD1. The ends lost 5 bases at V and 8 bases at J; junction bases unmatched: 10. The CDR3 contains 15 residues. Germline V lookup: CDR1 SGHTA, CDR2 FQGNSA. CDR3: CASSERTGRAEKLFF. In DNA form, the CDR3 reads TGTGCCAGCAGCGAAAGGACAGGGCGAGCCGAAAAACTGTTTTTT.

DNA for the CDR3: TGTGCCAGCAGCCAAGGGCCGGGACTAGCGAATAAGGCCACCGGGGAGCTGTTTTTT. Its translation is CASSQGPGLANKATGELFF. The chain couples TRBV14 to TRBJ2-2, with 10 bases aligning to TRBD2. V shed 1 base, J shed 4 bases, and the junction held 12 bases outside the gene matches. The germline V gene encodes CDR1 SGHDN and CDR2 FVKESK. The CDR3 is 19 amino acids.

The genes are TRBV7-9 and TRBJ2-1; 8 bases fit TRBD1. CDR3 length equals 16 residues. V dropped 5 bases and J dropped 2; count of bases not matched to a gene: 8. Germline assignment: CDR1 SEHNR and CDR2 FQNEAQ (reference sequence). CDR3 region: CASSPRQGIAYNEQFF. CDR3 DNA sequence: TGTGCCAGCAGCCCCCGACAGGGGATAGCCTACAATGAGCAGTTCTTC. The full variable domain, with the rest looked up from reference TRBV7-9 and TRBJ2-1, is DTGVSQNPRHKITKRGQNVTFRCDPISEHNRLYWYRQTLGQGPEFLTYFQNEAQLEKSRLLSDRFSAERPKGSFSTLEIQRTEQGDSAMYLCASSPRQGIAYNEQFFGPGTRLTVL.

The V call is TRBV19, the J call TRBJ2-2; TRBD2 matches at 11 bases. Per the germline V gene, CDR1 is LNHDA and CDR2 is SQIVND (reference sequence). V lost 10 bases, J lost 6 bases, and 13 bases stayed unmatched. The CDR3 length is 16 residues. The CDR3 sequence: CATKSDGTSGPGELFF. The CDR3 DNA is TGTGCCACAAAATCAGACGGGACTAGCGGACCCGGGGAGCTGTTTTTT.

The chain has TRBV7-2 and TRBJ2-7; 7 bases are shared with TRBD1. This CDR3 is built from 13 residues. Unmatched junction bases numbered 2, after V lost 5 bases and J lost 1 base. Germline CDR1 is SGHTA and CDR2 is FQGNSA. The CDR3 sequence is CASSQGESYEQYF. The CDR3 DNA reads TGTGCCAGCAGCCAGGGGGAATCCTACGAGCAGTACTTC.

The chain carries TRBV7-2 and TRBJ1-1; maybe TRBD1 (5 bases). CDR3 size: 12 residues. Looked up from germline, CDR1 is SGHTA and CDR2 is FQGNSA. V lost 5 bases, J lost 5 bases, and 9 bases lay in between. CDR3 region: CASSLRETEAFF. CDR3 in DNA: TGTGCCAGCAGCCTCAGGGAGACTGAAGCTTTCTTT.

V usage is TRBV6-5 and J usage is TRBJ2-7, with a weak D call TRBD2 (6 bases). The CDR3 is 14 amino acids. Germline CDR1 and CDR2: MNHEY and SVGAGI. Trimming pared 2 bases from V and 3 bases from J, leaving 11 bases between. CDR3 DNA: TGTGCCAGCAGTTACCGGGGGACCAACTACGAGCAGTACTTC. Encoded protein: CASSYRGTNYEQYF.

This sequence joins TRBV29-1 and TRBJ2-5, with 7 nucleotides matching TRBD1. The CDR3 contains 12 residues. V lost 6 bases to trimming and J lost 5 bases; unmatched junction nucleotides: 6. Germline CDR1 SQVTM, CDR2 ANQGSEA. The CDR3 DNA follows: TGCAGCGTATCCGGGACAGTCGAGACCCAGTACTTC. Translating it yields CSVSGTVETQYF.

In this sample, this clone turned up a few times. Here the CDR3 reads CASSGGREQYF. In DNA form, the CDR3 reads TGTGCCAGCTCGGGCGGGAGGGAGCAGTACTTC. The chain recombines TRBV2 with TRBJ2-7; the match to TRBD2 covers 8 bases. Trimming took 8 bases from V and 7 from J; bases not matched to a gene: 4. The CDR3 covers 11 residues. The germline V gene encodes CDR1 SNHLY and CDR2 FYNNEI.

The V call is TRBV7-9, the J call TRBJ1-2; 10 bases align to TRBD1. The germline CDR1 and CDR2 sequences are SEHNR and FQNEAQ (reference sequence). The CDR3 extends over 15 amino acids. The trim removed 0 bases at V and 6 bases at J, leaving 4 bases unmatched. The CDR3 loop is CASSLAPGTGDGYTF. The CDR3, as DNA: TGTGCCAGCAGCTTAGCCCCCGGGACAGGGGATGGCTACACCTTC.

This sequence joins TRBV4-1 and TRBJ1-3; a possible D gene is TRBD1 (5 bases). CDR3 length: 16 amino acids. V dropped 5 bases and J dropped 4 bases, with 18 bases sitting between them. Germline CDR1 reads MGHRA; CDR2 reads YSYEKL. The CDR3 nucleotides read TGCGCCAGCAGCTATGAAATGGGGGTTTTCGGAAACACCATATATTTT. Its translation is CASSYEMGVFGNTIYF.

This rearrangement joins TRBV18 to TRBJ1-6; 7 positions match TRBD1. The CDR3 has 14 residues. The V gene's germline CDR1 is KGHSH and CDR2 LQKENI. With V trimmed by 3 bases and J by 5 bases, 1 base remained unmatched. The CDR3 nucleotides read TGTGCCAGCTCACCTGGACAGGATAATTCACCCCTCCACTTT. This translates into CASSPGQDNSPLHF. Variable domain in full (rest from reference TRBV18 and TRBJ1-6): NAGVMQNPRHLVRRRGQEARLRCSPMKGHSHVYWYRQLPEEGLKFMVYLQKENIIDESGMPKERFSAEFPKEGPSILRIQQVVRGDSAAYFCASSPGQDNSPLHFGNGTRLTVT.

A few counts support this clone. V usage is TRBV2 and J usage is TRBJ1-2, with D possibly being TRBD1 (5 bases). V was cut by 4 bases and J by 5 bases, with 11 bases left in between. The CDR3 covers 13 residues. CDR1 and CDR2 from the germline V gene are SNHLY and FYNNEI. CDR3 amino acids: CASSGDYGYGYTF. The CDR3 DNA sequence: TGTGCCAGCAGTGGGGACTACGGATATGGCTACACCTTC.

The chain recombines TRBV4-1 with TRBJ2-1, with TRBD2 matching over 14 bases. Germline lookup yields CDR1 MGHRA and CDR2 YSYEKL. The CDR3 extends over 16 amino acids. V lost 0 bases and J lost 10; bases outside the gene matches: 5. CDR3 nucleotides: TGCGCCAGCAGCCAAGAGGGACTAGCGGGAGCGGGCGAGCAGTTCTTC. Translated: CASSQEGLAGAGEQFF.

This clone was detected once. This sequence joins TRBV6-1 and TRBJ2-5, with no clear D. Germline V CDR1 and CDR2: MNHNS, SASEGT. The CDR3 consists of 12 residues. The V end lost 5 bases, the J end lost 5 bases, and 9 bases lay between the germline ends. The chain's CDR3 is CASSRIGETQYF. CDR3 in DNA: TGTGCCAGCAGTCGTATAGGGGAGACCCAGTACTTC.

The CDR3 bases are TGTGCCATCAGTGAGTCTTTCACCACAGGGAGCAATCAGCCCCAGCATTTT. Its translation: CAISESFTTGSNQPQHF. The V call is TRBV10-3, the J call TRBJ1-5; maybe TRBD1 (6 bases). Germline-derived CDR1 and CDR2 are ENHRY and SYGVKD. The V and J ends lost 0 bases and 1 base respectively, with 13 bases between them. This CDR3 region has 17 residues.

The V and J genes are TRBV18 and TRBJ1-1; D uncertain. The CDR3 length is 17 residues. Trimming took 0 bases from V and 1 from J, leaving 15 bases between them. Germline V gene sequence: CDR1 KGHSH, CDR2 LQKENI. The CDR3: CASSPPGGRGSNTEAFF. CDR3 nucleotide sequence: TGTGCCAGCTCACCACCGGGAGGGCGCGGTTCGAACACTGAAGCTTTCTTT. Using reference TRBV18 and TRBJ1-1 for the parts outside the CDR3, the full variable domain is NAGVMQNPRHLVRRRGQEARLRCSPMKGHSHVYWYRQLPEEGLKFMVYLQKENIIDESGMPKERFSAEFPKEGPSILRIQQVVRGDSAAYFCASSPPGGRGSNTEAFFGQGTRLTVV.